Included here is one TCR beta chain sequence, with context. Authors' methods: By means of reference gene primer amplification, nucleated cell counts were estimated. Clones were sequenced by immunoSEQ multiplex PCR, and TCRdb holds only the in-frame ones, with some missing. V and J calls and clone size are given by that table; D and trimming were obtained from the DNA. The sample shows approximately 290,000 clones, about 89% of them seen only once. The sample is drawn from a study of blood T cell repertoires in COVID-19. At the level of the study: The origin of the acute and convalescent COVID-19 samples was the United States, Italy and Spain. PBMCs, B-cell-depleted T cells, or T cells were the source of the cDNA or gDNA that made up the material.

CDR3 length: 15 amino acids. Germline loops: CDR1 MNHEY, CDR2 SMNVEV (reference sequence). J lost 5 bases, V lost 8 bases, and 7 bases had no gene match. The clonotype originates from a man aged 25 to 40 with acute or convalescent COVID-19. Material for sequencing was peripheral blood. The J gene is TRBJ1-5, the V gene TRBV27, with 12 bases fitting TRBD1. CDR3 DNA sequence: TGTGCCAGCCGGACCGGGACAGGGGGCTATCAGCCCCAGCATTTT. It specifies CASRTGTGGYQPQHF.